The entry below gives a single T cell receptor (beta chain) sequence along with its context. Its antigen remains unidentified. The record originates from a study of cytomegalovirus exposure and HLA in healthy donors. General study results and limits: The authors later found HLA-associated TCR beta chains more clonally expanded than equally common others.

This PCR relied on a set of 60 Vbeta primers and 13 Jbeta primers. In the original processing: An analysis performed later counted 73 million or so unique TCR beta chains (roughly 11 million of them shared). The data were produced by immunoSEQ multiplex PCR, yet TCRdb's version contains in-frame clones alone and is incomplete. That table furnishes V, J and clone size, whereas the DNA furnished D and trimming. This table has some 160,000 clones, around four fifths appearing once. The CDR3 spans 14 residues. In germline, CDR1 is GTSNPN, CDR2 SVGIG (reference sequence). V was clipped by 1 base and J by 4 bases; unmatched bases: 6.

The receptor was isolated from a woman aged 30 to 39 in good health and CMV-seronegative. Sequencing input: PBMCs. The V gene is TRBV30, the J gene TRBJ1-2; 7 nucleotides agree with TRBD1. The CDR3: CAWSDLTGTYGYTF. The CDR3 DNA reads TGTGCCTGGAGTGACTTGACAGGGACCTATGGCTACACCTTC.